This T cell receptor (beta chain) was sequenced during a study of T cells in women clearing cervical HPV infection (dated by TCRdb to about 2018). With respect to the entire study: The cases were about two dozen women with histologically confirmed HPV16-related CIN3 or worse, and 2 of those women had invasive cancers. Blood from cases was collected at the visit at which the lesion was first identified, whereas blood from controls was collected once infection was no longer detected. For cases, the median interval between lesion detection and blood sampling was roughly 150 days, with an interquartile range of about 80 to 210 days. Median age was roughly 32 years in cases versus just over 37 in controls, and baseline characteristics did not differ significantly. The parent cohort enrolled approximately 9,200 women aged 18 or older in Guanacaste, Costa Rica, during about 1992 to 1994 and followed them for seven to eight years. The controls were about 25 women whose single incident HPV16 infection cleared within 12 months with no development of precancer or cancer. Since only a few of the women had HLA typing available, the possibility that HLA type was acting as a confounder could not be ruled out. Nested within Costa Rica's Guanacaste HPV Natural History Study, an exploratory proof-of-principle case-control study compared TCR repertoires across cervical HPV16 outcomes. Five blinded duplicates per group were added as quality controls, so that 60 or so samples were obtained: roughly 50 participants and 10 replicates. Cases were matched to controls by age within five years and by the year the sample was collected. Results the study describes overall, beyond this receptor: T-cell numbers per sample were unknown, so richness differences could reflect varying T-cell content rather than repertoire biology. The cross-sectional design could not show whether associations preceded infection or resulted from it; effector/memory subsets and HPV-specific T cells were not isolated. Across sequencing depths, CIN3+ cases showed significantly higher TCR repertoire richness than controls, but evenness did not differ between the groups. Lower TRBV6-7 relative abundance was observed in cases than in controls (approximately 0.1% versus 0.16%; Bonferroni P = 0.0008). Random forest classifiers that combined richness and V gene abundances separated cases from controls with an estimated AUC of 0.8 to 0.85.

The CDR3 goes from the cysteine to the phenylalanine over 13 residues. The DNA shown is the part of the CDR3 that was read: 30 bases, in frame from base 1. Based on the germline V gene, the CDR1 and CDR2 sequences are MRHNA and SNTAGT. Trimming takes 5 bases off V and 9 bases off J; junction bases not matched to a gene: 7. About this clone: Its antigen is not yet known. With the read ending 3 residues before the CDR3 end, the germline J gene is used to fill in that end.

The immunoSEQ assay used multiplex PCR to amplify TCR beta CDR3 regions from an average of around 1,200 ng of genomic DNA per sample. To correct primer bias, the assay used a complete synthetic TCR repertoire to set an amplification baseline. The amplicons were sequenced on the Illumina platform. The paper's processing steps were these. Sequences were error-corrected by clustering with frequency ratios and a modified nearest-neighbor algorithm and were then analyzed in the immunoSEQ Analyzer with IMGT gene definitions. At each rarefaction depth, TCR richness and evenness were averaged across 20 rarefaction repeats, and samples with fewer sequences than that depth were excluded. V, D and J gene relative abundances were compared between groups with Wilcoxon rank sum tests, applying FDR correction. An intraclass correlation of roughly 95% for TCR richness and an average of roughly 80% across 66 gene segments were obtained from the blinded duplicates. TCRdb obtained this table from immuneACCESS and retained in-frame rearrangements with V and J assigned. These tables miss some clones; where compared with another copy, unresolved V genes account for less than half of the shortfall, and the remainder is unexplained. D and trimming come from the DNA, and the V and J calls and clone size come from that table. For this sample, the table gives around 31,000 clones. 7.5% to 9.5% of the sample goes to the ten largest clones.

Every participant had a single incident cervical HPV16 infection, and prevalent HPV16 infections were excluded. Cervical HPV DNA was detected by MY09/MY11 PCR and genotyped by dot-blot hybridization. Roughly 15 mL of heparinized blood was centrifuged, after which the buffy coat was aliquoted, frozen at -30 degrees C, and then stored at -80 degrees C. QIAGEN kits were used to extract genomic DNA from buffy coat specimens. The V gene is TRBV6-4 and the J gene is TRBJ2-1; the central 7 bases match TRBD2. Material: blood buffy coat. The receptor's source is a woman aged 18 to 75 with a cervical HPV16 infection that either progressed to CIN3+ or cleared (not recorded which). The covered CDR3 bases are TGTGCCAGCAGTATATCGGGGGAGGGTGAG. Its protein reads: CASSISGEGE. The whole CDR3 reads CASSISGEGEQFF.